This paragraph reports one T cell receptor beta chain. Its target is not known. TCRdb's table, derived via immunoSEQ multiplex PCR, lists solely in-frame clones and lacks some. Of 550,000 to 750,000 clones listed, roughly 95% are singletons. Terminally differentiated effector memory CD45RA+ cells were left out of the naive CD8 fraction, which was CD45RO-negative and positively selected for CCR7. The data originate from a study of shared clonotypes between healthy human individuals. The wider study: The study used three CD4 naive, three CD4 memory, two CD8 naive and one CD8 memory plate per donor.

Study-level results: Among a handful of donors, roughly 5% of naive CD4 clonotypes were found in common. Naive subsets typically showed greater estimated richness than memory subsets. Compared with clonotypes that all four donors shared, non-shared clonotypes had lower generation probabilities.

The V gene end was trimmed by 4 bases and the J gene end by 6 bases; junction bases not matched to a gene: 4. This CDR3 has 14 residues. Germline CDR1 and CDR2: MNHEY and SMNVEV (reference sequence). The chain links TRBV27 to TRBJ2-2; 8 bases fit TRBD2. Sequenced material: naive CD8+ T cells sorted from blood. The receptor's source is a young woman in good health. The CDR3 DNA is TGTGCCAGCAGTTCTTTAGCGGGACCCGGGGAGCTGTTTTTT. This encodes CASSSLAGPGELFF.